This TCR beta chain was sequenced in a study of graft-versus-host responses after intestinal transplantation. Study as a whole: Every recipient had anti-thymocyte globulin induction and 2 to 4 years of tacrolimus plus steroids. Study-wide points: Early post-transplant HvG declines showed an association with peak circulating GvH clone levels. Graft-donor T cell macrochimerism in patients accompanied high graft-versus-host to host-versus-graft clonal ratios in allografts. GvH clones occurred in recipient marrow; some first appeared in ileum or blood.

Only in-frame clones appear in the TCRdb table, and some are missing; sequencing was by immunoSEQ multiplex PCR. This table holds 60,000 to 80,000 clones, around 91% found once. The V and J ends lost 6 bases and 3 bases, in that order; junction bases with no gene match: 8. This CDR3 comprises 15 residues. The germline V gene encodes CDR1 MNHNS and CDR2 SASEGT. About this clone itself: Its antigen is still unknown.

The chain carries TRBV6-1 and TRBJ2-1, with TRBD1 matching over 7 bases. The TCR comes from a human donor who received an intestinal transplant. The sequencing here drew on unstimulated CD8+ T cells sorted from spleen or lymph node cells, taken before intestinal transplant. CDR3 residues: CASRSDRLLYNEQFF. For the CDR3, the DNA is TGTGCCAGCAGGTCGGACAGGTTGCTCTACAATGAGCAGTTCTTC.